This TCR beta chain was observed in a study of OX40 agonist ivuxolimab in advanced cancers. The study, taken as a whole, reports: Certain nonresponding patients likewise had low normalized T-cell clonal expansion.

V was cut by 4 bases and J by 0 bases, with 6 bases left in between. CDR1 LNHDA and CDR2 SQIVND come from the germline V gene (reference sequence). The CDR3 is 13 residues long. As for this clone: What it binds is not known.

The protocol was immunoSEQ multiplex PCR, while the TCRdb copy is restricted to in-frame clones and leaves out a portion. The sample carries approximately 29,000 clones, almost 85% recorded once. This chain links TRBV19 with TRBJ1-1; D gene ambiguous. The receptor was derived from an adult with an advanced solid tumor such as melanoma, head and neck, liver or kidney cancer. The specimen was CD4+ or CD8+ T cells sorted from blood, collected in a trial of the OX40 agonist ivuxolimab. CDR3 nucleotides: TGTGCCAGTAGTACCGGAGTGAACACTGAAGCTTTCTTT. Protein sequence: CASSTGVNTEAFF.